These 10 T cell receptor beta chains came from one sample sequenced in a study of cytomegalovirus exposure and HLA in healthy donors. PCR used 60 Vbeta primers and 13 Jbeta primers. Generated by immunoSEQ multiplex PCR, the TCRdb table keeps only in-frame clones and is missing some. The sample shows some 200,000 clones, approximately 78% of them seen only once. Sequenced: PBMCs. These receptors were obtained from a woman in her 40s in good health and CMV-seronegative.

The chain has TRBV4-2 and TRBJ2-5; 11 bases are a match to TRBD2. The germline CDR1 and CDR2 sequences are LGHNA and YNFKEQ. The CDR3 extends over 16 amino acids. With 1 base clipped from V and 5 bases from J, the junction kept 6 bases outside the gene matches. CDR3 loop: CASSQGFASGRETQYF. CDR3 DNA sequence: TGTGCCAGCAGCCAAGGATTTGCTAGCGGGAGGGAGACCCAGTACTTC.

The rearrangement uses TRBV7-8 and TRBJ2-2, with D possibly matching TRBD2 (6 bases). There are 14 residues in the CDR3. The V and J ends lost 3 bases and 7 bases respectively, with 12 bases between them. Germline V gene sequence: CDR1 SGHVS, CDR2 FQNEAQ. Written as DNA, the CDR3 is TGTGCCAGCAGCTTTCGGGAGTACGGCGGGGAGCTGTTTTTT. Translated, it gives CASSFREYGGELFF.

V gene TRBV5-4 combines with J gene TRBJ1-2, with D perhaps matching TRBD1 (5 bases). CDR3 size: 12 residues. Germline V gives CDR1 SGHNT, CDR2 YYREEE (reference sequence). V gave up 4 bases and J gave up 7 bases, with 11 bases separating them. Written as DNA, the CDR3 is TGTGCCAGCAGCGGCCAGGGATTTGGCTACACCTTC. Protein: CASSGQGFGYTF.

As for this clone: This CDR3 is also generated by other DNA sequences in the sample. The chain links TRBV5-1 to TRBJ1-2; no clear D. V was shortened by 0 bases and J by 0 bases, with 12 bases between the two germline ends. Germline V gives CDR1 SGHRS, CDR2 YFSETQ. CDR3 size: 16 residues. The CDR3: CASSLDPGPTNYGYTF. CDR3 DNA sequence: TGCGCCAGCAGCTTGGACCCTGGTCCTACTAACTATGGCTACACCTTC.

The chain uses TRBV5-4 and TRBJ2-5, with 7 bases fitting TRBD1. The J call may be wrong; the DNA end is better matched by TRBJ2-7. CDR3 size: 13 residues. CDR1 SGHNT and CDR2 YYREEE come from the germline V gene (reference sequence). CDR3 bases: TGTGCCAGCACCAGGACAGGATCCTACGAGCAGTACTTC. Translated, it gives CASTRTGSYEQYF.

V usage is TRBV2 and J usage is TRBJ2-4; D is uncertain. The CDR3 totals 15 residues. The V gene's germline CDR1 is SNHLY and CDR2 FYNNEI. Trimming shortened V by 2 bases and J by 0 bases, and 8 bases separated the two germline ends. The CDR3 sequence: CASSEIRIAKNIQYF. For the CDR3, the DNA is TGTGCCAGCAGTGAAATTCGTATAGCCAAAAACATTCAGTACTTC.

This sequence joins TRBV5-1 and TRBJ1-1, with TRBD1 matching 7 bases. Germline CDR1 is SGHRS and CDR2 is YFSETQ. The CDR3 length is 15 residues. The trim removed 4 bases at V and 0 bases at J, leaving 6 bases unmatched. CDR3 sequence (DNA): TGCGCCAGCAGCCTCTCAGGGGGGATGAACACTGAAGCTTTCTTT. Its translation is CASSLSGGMNTEAFF.

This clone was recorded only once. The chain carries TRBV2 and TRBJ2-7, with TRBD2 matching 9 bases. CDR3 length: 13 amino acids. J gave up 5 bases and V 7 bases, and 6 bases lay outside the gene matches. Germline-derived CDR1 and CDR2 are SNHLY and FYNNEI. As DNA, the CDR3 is TGTGCCAGCACTAATAGCGGGAGAAACGAGCAGTACTTC. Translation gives CASTNSGRNEQYF.

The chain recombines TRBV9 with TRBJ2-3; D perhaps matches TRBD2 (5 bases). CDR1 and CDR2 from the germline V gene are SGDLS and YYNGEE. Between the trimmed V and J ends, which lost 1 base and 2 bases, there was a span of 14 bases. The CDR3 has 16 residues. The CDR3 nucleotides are TGTGCCAGCAGCGTATACTGGCGGGTGCTCACAGATACGCAGTATTTT. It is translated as CASSVYWRVLTDTQYF. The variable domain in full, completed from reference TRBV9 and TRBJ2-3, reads DSGVTQTPKHLITATGQRVTLRCSPRSGDLSVYWYQQSLDQGLQFLIQYYNGEERAKGNILERFSAQQFPDLHSELNLSSLELGDSALYFCASSVYWRVLTDTQYFGPGTRLTVL.

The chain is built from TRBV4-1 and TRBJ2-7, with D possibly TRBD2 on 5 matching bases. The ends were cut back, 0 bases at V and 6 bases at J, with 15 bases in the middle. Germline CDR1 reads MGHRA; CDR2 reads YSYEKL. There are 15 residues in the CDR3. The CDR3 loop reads CASSQDIRIGSEQYF. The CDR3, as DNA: TGCGCCAGCAGCCAAGATATAAGGATAGGGAGCGAGCAGTACTTC.